Listed here is a single TCR beta chain. Sequencing used immunoSEQ multiplex PCR; TCRdb keeps in-frame clones, though not all of them. The sample yields under 100,000 clones, more than 70% seen once. The sample is drawn from a study of cytomegalovirus exposure and HLA in healthy donors. From germline, CDR1 is WSHSY and CDR2 SAAADI. Trimming took 4 bases from V and 4 from J; bases not matched to a gene: 10. This CDR3 is built from 15 residues. These donors were members of the roughly 120-subject validation cohort, a group separate from the approximately 670-subject first cohort. This rearrangement joins TRBV10-2 to TRBJ2-7; 7 nucleotides agree with TRBD2. The receptor was derived from a woman aged 18 to 35 in good health and CMV-seropositive. The sequencing sample was made of PBMCs. This CDR3 is CASSGTIAGGYEQYF. The CDR3 nucleotides are TGCGCCAGCAGTGGTACTATCGCCGGGGGGTACGAGCAGTACTTC.